The present T cell receptor (beta chain) was sequenced within a study of T cell responses to AZD1222 COVID-19 vaccine. Study-wide background: Pooling of second doses given at about 4 or about 12 weeks was done.

This table comes from immunoSEQ multiplex PCR, and its TCRdb copy is limited to in-frame clones, with some not included. The sample records about 120,000 clones, 93% being singletons. V was cut by 2 bases and J by 8 bases, with 21 bases left in between. This CDR3 is built from 16 residues. Germline CDR1 is SGHAT and CDR2 is FQDESV (reference sequence). Study-wide findings and caveats: Donors were largely white British and mainly female; clonal diversity was possibly underestimated.

For this clone: Antigen unknown.

This sequence originates from an adult in good health. The sequencing used peripheral blood, collected on day 0 of AZD1222 vaccination. This rearrangement joins TRBV11-1 to TRBJ1-1; possible D gene TRBD1, 5 bases. The CDR3 coding sequence is TGTGCCAGCAGCTTAATGTCGGGCAGGGTCGAATTGGAAGCTTTCTTT. Translation gives CASSLMSGRVELEAFF.